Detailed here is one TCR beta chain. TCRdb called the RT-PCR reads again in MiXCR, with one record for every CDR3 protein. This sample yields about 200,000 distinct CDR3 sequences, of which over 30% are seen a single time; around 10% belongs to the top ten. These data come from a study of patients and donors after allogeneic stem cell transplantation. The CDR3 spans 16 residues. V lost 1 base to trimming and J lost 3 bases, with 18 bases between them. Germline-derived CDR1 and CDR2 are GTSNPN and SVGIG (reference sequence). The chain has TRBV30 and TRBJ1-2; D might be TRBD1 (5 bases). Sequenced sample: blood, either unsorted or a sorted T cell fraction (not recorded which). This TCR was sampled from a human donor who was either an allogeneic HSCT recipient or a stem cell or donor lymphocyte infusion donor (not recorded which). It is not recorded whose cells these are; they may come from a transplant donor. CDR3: CAWSAHPIGDYYGYTF. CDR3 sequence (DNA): TGTGCCTGGAGTGCCCACCCGATAGGGGACTACTATGGCTACACCTTC.